The rows below give T cell receptor beta chains drawn from one sample of a study of T cells in localized non-small cell lung cancer. Libraries were prepared by immunoSEQ multiplex PCR; TCRdb keeps only in-frame clonotypes and omits some of them. The sample has more than 2,500 clones; about 27% are singletons. The sequencing used normal lung tissue next to the tumor, collected before any cancer treatment. Receptors were obtained from a woman aged 35 to 70 with stage I lung adenocarcinoma. Each CDR3 is given with its conserved first and last residue. A D gene is named only where the DNA matches it firmly. Part of the rows lack a size; the others show once, few, many or a class for expanded clones.

J gene: TRBJ1-1; clone size: few; V gene: TRBV19; D gene: -; CDR3 protein: CASRFQGGRTEAFF; CDR3 DNA: TGTGCCAGTCGCTTCCAGGGTGGACGGACTGAAGCTTTCTTT
J gene: TRBJ2-1; clone size: -; V gene: TRBV14; D gene: -; CDR3 protein: CASSQGQNNEQFF; CDR3 DNA: TGTGCCAGCAGCCAAGGACAGAACAATGAGCAGTTCTTC
J gene: TRBJ2-5; clone size: -; V gene: TRBV6-8; D gene: TRBD1; CDR3 protein: CATRGQFQETQYF; CDR3 DNA: TGTGCCACCAGGGGACAGTTCCAAGAGACCCAGTACTTC
J gene: TRBJ1-4; clone size: -; V gene: TRBV28; D gene: -; CDR3 protein: CASSSRTGATNEKLFF; CDR3 DNA: TGTGCCAGCAGTTCAAGGACCGGGGCCACTAATGAAAAACTGTTTTTT
J gene: TRBJ2-7; clone size: medium-sized; V gene: TRBV6-1; D gene: TRBD1; CDR3 protein: CASSEAPGVWGQGSYEQYF; CDR3 DNA: TGTGCCAGCAGTGAAGCCCCGGGGGTATGGGGACAGGGGTCCTACGAGCAGTACTTC
J gene: TRBJ2-7; clone size: few; V gene: TRBV7-5; D gene: -; CDR3 protein: CASSLTPRAAHEQYF; CDR3 DNA: TGTGCCAGCAGCTTAACCCCCAGGGCCGCCCACGAGCAGTACTTC
J gene: TRBJ2-7; clone size: few; V gene: TRBV6-8; D gene: -; CDR3 protein: CASSYSIVPTLPYEQYF; CDR3 DNA: TGTGCCAGCAGTTACTCAATAGTTCCTACCCTGCCCTACGAGCAGTACTTC
J gene: TRBJ1-1; clone size: -; V gene: TRBV6-8; D gene: TRBD1; CDR3 protein: CASSYRTGSLNTEAFF; CDR3 DNA: TGTGCCAGCAGTTATCGGACAGGGAGCCTGAACACTGAAGCTTTCTTT
J gene: TRBJ1-1; clone size: -; V gene: TRBV30; D gene: TRBD1; CDR3 protein: CATTGTGWTEAFF; CDR3 DNA: TGTGCCACGACCGGGACAGGGTGGACTGAAGCTTTCTTT
J gene: TRBJ2-1; clone size: -; V gene: TRBV9; D gene: -; CDR3 protein: CASSVVAGSSYNEQFF; CDR3 DNA: TGTGCCAGCAGCGTAGTCGCGGGGAGCTCCTACAATGAGCAGTTCTTC
J gene: TRBJ1-1; clone size: few; V gene: TRBV29-1; D gene: TRBD1; CDR3 protein: CSVGDTGVWNTEAFF; CDR3 DNA: TGCAGCGTTGGGGATACAGGGGTTTGGAACACTGAAGCTTTCTTT
J gene: TRBJ1-1; clone size: -; V gene: TRBV11-3; D gene: TRBD1; CDR3 protein: CASSSLVRDRMNTEAFF; CDR3 DNA: TGTGCCAGCAGCTCGCTGGTACGGGACAGGATGAACACTGAAGCTTTCTTT
J gene: TRBJ2-5; clone size: few; V gene: TRBV18; D gene: -; CDR3 protein: CASSEIRTDQETQYF; CDR3 DNA: TGTGCCAGCTCCGAGATTAGGACAGACCAAGAGACCCAGTACTTC